The clone carrying this T cell receptor beta chain was observed once. No antigen is known for it. The sample has other DNA sequences that encode this CDR3 too. V dropped 5 bases and J dropped 3; count of bases not matched to a gene: 2. In germline, CDR1 is LNHDA, CDR2 SQIVND (reference sequence). CDR3 length: 14 amino acids. These data originate in a study of cytomegalovirus exposure and HLA in healthy donors. Whole-study findings and limits: The dataset shows that most TCR sequences were rare, while some public TCRs occurred in many donors. Researchers catalogued some 160 TCR beta chains as cytomegalovirus-associated. The classifier, whose performance was assessed in both the original and validation cohorts, reportedly diagnosed cytomegalovirus status with high specificity and sensitivity.

The protocol was immunoSEQ multiplex PCR, while the TCRdb copy is restricted to in-frame clones and leaves out a portion. The sample consists of around 120,000 clones, approximately 90% of them appearing once. The clonotype was recovered from a woman younger than 30 in good health and CMV-seropositive. Sequences were obtained from PBMCs. The rearrangement joins TRBV19 to TRBJ1-2; 11 bases line up with TRBD1. For the CDR3, the DNA is TGTGCCAGTAGTGTGGACAGGGGGCACTATGGCTACACCTTC. This sequence encodes CASSVDRGHYGYTF.